This passage covers 30 T cell receptor beta chains from one sample sequenced in a study of T-cell reconstitution after alpha-beta-depleted transplantation in children. Unique molecular identifiers were incorporated into the prepared TCRbeta library. TCRdb recomputed calls from the PCR reads with MiXCR, one row per CDR3 protein. This table holds roughly 500,000 distinct CDR3 sequences, 9.5% to 15% found once. The sample consisted of PBMCs from the stem cell graft donor, taken from the stem cell graft. The receptors were gathered from a human donor who donated a stem cell graft to a child with combined immunodeficiency.

The gene calls are TRBV11-2 and TRBJ1-1; perhaps TRBD1 as D (6 bases). This CDR3 is 17 amino acids long. Germline lookup yields CDR1 SGHAT and CDR2 FQNNGV. Trimming cost V 7 bases and J 1 base, with 22 bases left between them. In DNA, the CDR3 is TGTGCCAGCACCGGGGGGGCAGGGAGGGTATCGAACACTGAAGCTTTCTTT. Amino acids: CASTGGAGRVSNTEAFF.

The rearrangement uses TRBV27 and TRBJ2-1; 8 bases are shared with TRBD1. This CDR3 contains 16 residues. Unmatched junction bases numbered 6, after V lost 5 bases and J lost 0 bases. Germline V gives CDR1 MNHEY, CDR2 SMNVEV (reference sequence). CDR3: CASSTRGQGSYNEQFF. The CDR3 DNA reads TGTGCCAGCAGTACCAGGGGGCAGGGCTCCTACAATGAGCAGTTCTTC.

The rearrangement joins TRBV4-3 to TRBJ2-3, with a weak D call TRBD2 (5 bases). The V gene's germline CDR1 is LGHNA and CDR2 YSLEER. V was trimmed by 1 base and J by 2 bases, leaving 13 bases between them. The CDR3 covers 16 residues. CDR3: CASSQAPLEPTDTQYF. CDR3 DNA sequence: TGCGCCAGCAGCCAAGCTCCACTAGAGCCCACAGATACGCAGTATTTT.

This clonotype showed up many times. V is TRBV30 and J is TRBJ2-1; D may correspond to TRBD1 or TRBD2 (6 bases each). The CDR3 has 15 residues. Trimming pared 3 bases from V and 10 bases from J, leaving 22 bases between. Germline V lookup: CDR1 GTSNPN, CDR2 SVGIG (reference sequence). The CDR3 here is CAWSEGGFKVQEQFF. In DNA, the CDR3 is TGTGCCTGGAGCGAGGGGGGCTTTAAGGTCCAGGAGCAGTTCTTC.

Comment on this clonotype: An end of the junction differs from the germline gene, which may be a read error. The V call is TRBV7-6, the J call TRBJ2-1, with D unresolved. The CDR3 loop spans 18 amino acids. CDR1 is SGHVS, CDR2 FNYEAQ, per germline. The DNA of the CDR3 is TGTGCCAGCAGCTTAGCGGAAATCACCTTGATCTCCAACAATGAGCAGTTCTTC. Protein sequence: CASSLAEITLISNNEQFF.

This clonotype was found a few times. V and J are TRBV3-1 and TRBJ2-7; 10 bases align to TRBD1. Germline V lookup: CDR1 LGHDT, CDR2 YNNKEL (reference sequence). This CDR3 is built from 15 residues. Trimming took 4 bases from V and 2 from J; bases not matched to a gene: 5. The CDR3 coding sequence is TGTGCCAGCAGCCTAATGGGACAGGGGCCCTACGAGCAGTACTTC. Protein product: CASSLMGQGPYEQYF.

In its sample, this clonotype was seen a few times. The chain employs TRBV2 and TRBJ1-5; no reliable D call. The CDR3 loop spans 13 amino acids. Germline V lookup: CDR1 SNHLY, CDR2 FYNNEI. The V end was cut by 6 bases, the J end by 2 bases, with 8 bases between. The CDR3 DNA follows: TGTGCCAGCAGAGTGGCAGGCAATCAGCCCCAGCATTTT. This codes for CASRVAGNQPQHF.

This clonotype was seen many times. V gene TRBV12-3 or TRBV12-4 combines with J gene TRBJ2-1; D not certain. The CDR3 sequence is 11 residues long. Trimming removed 6 bases from V and 6 bases from J, with 6 bases in between. CDR3 amino acids: CASSPSNEQFF. The CDR3 DNA follows: TGTGCCAGCAGCCCGTCCAATGAGCAGTTCTTC.

This clonotype was observed many times. The chain has TRBV25-1 and TRBJ2-3, with TRBD1 matching over 10 bases. Germline values: CDR1 MGHDK, CDR2 SYGVNS. There are 14 residues in the CDR3. The V and J ends lost 4 bases and 4 bases, in that order; junction bases with no gene match: 2. In DNA form, the CDR3 reads TGTGCCAGCAGTGTGACAGGGGGCCCAGATACGCAGTATTTT. Its protein is CASSVTGGPDTQYF.

This clonotype was counted ten times or more. V and J are TRBV20-1 and TRBJ2-7; possibly TRBD1 or TRBD2 for D (6 bases each). Germline V gene lookup returns CDR1 DFQATT and CDR2 SNEGSKA (reference sequence). The CDR3 extends over 16 amino acids. The germline V and J ends were trimmed by 1 base and 6 bases, with 22 bases remaining between them. The CDR3 region is CSARVSSGDWVVEQYF. The CDR3 DNA is TGCAGTGCTAGAGTTAGTTCAGGGGACTGGGTAGTCGAGCAGTACTTC.

This clonotype was found a few times. The chain recombines TRBV27 with TRBJ2-1; D is tentatively TRBD1 or TRBD2 (6 bases each). Germline V gives CDR1 MNHEY, CDR2 SMNVEV (reference sequence). V dropped 6 bases and J dropped 6 bases, with 12 bases sitting between them. This CDR3 is 13 amino acids long. The CDR3 reads CASSWRGSNEQFF. CDR3 in DNA: TGTGCCAGCAGCTGGAGGGGGAGCAATGAGCAGTTCTTC.

In DNA form, the CDR3 reads TGCAGCCACCGACAGGGTAGCACAGATACGCAGTATTTT. Translation: CSHRQGSTDTQYF. V gene TRBV29-1 combines with J gene TRBJ2-3; 7 bases are shared with TRBD1. The CDR3 contains 13 residues. Trimming cost V 8 bases and J 0 bases; bases outside gene matches: 5. Per the germline V gene, CDR1 is SQVTM and CDR2 is ANQGSEA.

This clonotype was observed a few times. The genes are TRBV24-1 and TRBJ2-3; D possibly corresponds to TRBD2 (6 bases). Trimming cost V 0 bases and J 2 bases, with 8 bases left between them. The CDR3 is made up of 15 amino acids. From germline, CDR1 is KGHDR and CDR2 SFDVKD. CDR3 loop: CATSDLEGLTDTQYF. CDR3 sequence (DNA): TGTGCCACCAGTGATTTGGAGGGACTCACAGATACGCAGTATTTT.

This clonotype was counted a few times. This chain links TRBV5-5 with TRBJ2-1; D perhaps matches TRBD2 (6 bases). CDR1 is SGHKS, CDR2 YYEKEE, per germline (reference sequence). Trimming removed 3 bases at V and 0 bases at J, with 13 bases between. This CDR3 comprises 16 residues. CDR3 DNA: TGTGCCAGCAGCTCCACTAGCCAGAGCTCCTACAATGAGCAGTTCTTC. Translating gives CASSSTSQSSYNEQFF.

This rearrangement joins TRBV7-2 to TRBJ2-3, with 7 positions matching TRBD2. The CDR3 is made up of 17 amino acids. The V gene end was trimmed by 5 bases and the J gene end by 0 bases; junction bases not matched to a gene: 11. CDR1 is SGHTA, CDR2 FQGNSA, per germline. DNA of the CDR3: TGTGCCAGCAGCCTCCAGATTAGCGGGTTTAGCACAGATACGCAGTATTTT. Translation: CASSLQISGFSTDTQYF.

Many counts were recorded for this clonotype. V and J are TRBV12-3 or TRBV12-4 and TRBJ1-1; no clear D gene. CDR3 length: 14 residues. The V gene lost 7 bases and the J gene lost 0 bases, with 12 bases spanning the gap. In nucleotides, the CDR3 is TGTGCCAGCATACCCGACAACGTGAACACTGAAGCTTTCTTT. This sequence encodes CASIPDNVNTEAFF.

This chain connects TRBV6-5 to TRBJ1-3; no clear D. This CDR3 is built from 15 residues. V lost 3 bases, J lost 1 base, and 10 bases lay in between. Germline V CDR1 and CDR2: MNHEY, SVGAGI. The CDR3 region is CASSYEPYSGNTIYF. The CDR3 DNA reads as TGTGCCAGCAGTTATGAACCCTATTCTGGAAACACCATATATTTT.

The V gene is TRBV15, the J gene TRBJ2-5, with 7 bases fitting TRBD1. This CDR3 contains 15 residues. Germline V lookup: CDR1 LNHNV, CDR2 YYDKDF (reference sequence). V lost 1 base to trimming and J lost 4 bases; unmatched junction nucleotides: 6. CDR3 sequence (DNA): TGTGCCACCAGCAGAGGAGGGACAGCCGGAGAGACCCAGTACTTC. Translated: CATSRGGTAGETQYF.

There are a few counts of this clonotype. The CDR3 reads CAWSEVAGGGNEQFF. The CDR3 DNA follows: TGTGCCTGGAGTGAGGTAGCGGGAGGAGGCAATGAGCAGTTCTTC. The rearrangement links TRBV30 to TRBJ2-1, with 10 positions matching TRBD2. Per germline, CDR1 GTSNPN and CDR2 SVGIG (reference sequence). The ends lost 1 base at V and 6 bases at J; junction bases unmatched: 6. The CDR3 covers 15 residues.

This clonotype was counted ten times or more. The chain is built from TRBV9 and TRBJ1-2; 9 bases align to TRBD1. The V gene end was trimmed by 4 bases and the J gene end by 8 bases; junction bases not matched to a gene: 9. CDR3 length equals 14 residues. Germline V CDR1 and CDR2: SGDLS, YYNGEE. CDR3: CASSISGTGKGYTF. The CDR3 nucleotides are TGTGCCAGCAGCATCTCCGGGACAGGGAAAGGCTACACCTTC.

In this sample, this clonotype turned up many times. V is TRBV20-1 and J is TRBJ2-3; 11 bases map to TRBD2. V was clipped by 5 bases and J by 5 bases; unmatched bases: 6. The CDR3 is 14 residues long. CDR1 is DFQATT and CDR2 is SNEGSKA in the germline V gene (reference sequence). The CDR3 loop reads CSALPGLAEDTQYF. CDR3 sequence (DNA): TGCAGTGCTCTTCCGGGACTAGCGGAAGATACGCAGTATTTT.

This clonotype has ten or more counts. The V call is TRBV4-2, the J call TRBJ1-5, with no clear D. Germline CDR1 reads LGHNA; CDR2 reads YNFKEQ. V was trimmed by 1 base and J by 3 bases, leaving 10 bases between them. This CDR3 has 15 residues. The DNA for the CDR3 is TGTGCCAGCAGCCAAGGCCGGAATACCAATCAGCCCCAGCATTTT. This codes for CASSQGRNTNQPQHF.

This clonotype came up a few times. The chain combines TRBV6-2 or TRBV6-3 with TRBJ2-1, with 7 bases fitting TRBD2. V gave up 7 bases and J gave up 3 bases; unmatched junction bases: 15. Germline CDR1 reads MNHEY; CDR2 reads SVGEGT. The CDR3 consists of 17 residues. CDR3 region: CASKGQMASGVYNEQFF. In DNA, the CDR3 is TGTGCCAGCAAGGGGCAAATGGCTAGCGGAGTCTACAATGAGCAGTTCTTC.

The CDR3 region has the DNA TGTGCCAGCAGCTTAGACCCAGGCGAAGCAGCGAACACCGGGGAGCTGTTTTTT. The encoded protein is CASSLDPGEAANTGELFF. This chain joins TRBV7-6 and TRBJ2-2; no clear D. Germline V gene lookup returns CDR1 SGHVS and CDR2 FNYEAQ. This CDR3 spans 18 amino acids. Trimming removed 1 base at V and 0 bases at J, with 15 bases between.

In its sample, this clonotype was seen many times. The rearrangement links TRBV12-3 or TRBV12-4 to TRBJ2-3; D is undetermined. Deletions cut 4 bases from V and 2 bases from J, with 7 bases between. This CDR3 has 13 residues. CDR3 protein: CASSSPLTDTQYF. DNA of the CDR3: TGTGCCAGCAGTTCCCCACTCACAGATACGCAGTATTTT.

This clonotype was detected a few times. The chain links TRBV5-1 to TRBJ2-3; the match to TRBD2 covers 7 bases. This CDR3 has 19 amino acids. Per the germline V gene, CDR1 is SGHRS and CDR2 is YFSETQ. V lost 2 bases, J lost 2 bases, and 17 bases stayed unmatched. The chain's CDR3 is CASSFLPGEASGNTDTQYF. The CDR3 DNA is TGCGCCAGCAGCTTTCTACCCGGGGAGGCTAGCGGTAACACAGATACGCAGTATTTT.

This clonotype was seen a handful of times. The chain uses TRBV29-1 and TRBJ2-2; no definite D call. V shed 2 bases and J shed 0 bases, with 13 bases lying between them. Germline values: CDR1 SQVTM, CDR2 ANQGSEA. The CDR3 has 16 residues. CDR3 region: CSVEIWTLANTGELFF. For the CDR3, the DNA is TGCAGCGTTGAAATTTGGACCTTAGCGAACACCGGGGAGCTGTTTTTT.

V and J are TRBV20-1 and TRBJ2-5; 7 positions match TRBD2. The CDR3 is 13 amino acids. With V trimmed by 2 bases and J by 5 bases, 5 bases remained unmatched. Germline V lookup: CDR1 DFQATT, CDR2 SNEGSKA (reference sequence). The chain's CDR3 is CSARMGGLETQYF. In DNA form, the CDR3 reads TGCAGTGCTAGAATGGGGGGGTTGGAGACCCAGTACTTC.

The table lists this clonotype with many counts. The genes are TRBV6-2 or TRBV6-3 and TRBJ2-1, with TRBD1 as a possible D gene (5 bases). Looked up from germline, CDR1 is MNHEY and CDR2 is SVGEGT. The V end lost 6 bases, the J end lost 8 bases, and 20 bases lay between the germline ends. CDR3 size: 15 residues. CDR3 region: CASSITGPGLDEQFF. DNA of the CDR3: TGTGCCAGCAGCATAACAGGCCCCGGCCTGGATGAGCAGTTCTTC.

At least ten counts were recorded for this clonotype. This sequence joins TRBV24-1 and TRBJ2-7; D not resolved. The CDR3 length is 13 residues. Germline V CDR1 and CDR2: KGHDR, SFDVKD. V gave up 11 bases and J gave up 6 bases, with 19 bases separating them. This CDR3 is CAIYRALESEQYF. CDR3 DNA: TGTGCCATCTACCGGGCCCTTGAAAGCGAGCAGTACTTC.